This TCR beta chain is from a study of T cell responses to AZD1222 COVID-19 vaccine. Study results and limitations: Donors, mostly white British, included more females; clonal diversity was possibly underestimated. Spike-specific TCR repertoires showed rising breadth and depth after two AZD1222 doses. Within unmutated variant regions lay the reported targets of nearly half of spike-specific TCRs. Scientists sampled the repertoires only once the peak T cell response had passed.

Losses at the gene ends were 9 bases for V and 5 bases for J; bases not matched to a gene: 14. The CDR3 runs 15 residues. Germline V gives CDR1 SGHTS, CDR2 YDEGEE. TCRdb keeps only in-frame clones here, not all; method: immunoSEQ multiplex PCR. The sample holds roughly 110,000 clones, about 90% seen once. Comments on this clone: The antigen is not known.

This TCR came from an adult who received the AZD1222 COVID-19 vaccine. The starting material was peripheral blood, obtained 28 days after the second AZD1222 dose. The V and J genes are TRBV5-8 and TRBJ2-7; TRBD2 aligns across 10 bases. The CDR3 region is CATRRILAGTDEQYF. Written as DNA, the CDR3 is TGTGCCACCCGCCGCATACTAGCGGGGACGGACGAGCAGTACTTC.